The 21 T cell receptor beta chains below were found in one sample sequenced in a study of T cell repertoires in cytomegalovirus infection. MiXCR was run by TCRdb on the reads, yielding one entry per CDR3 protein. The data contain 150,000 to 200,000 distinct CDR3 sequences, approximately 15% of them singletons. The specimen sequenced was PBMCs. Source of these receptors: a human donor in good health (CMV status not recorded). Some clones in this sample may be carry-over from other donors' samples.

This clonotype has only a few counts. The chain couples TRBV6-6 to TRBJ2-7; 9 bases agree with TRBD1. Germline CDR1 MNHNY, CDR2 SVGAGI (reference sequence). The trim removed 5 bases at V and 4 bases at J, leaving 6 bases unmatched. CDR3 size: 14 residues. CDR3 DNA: TGTGCCAGCAGTGCGCCGGGACAGGGATACGAGCAGTACTTC. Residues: CASSAPGQGYEQYF.

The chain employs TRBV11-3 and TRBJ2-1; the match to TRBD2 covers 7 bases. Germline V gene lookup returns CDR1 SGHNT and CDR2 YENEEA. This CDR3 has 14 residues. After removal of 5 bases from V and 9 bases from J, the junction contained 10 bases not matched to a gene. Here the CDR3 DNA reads TGTGCCAGCAGCCTGACTAGCACCAGAGGTGAGCAGTTCTTC. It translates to CASSLTSTRGEQFF.

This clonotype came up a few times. DNA of the CDR3: TGTGCCAGCAGCCATATTACGACTGAAGCTTTCTTT. Translated, it gives CASSHITTEAFF. The chain is built from TRBV7-2 and TRBJ1-1, with D hard to call. Trimming pared 5 bases from V and 5 bases from J, leaving 9 bases between. The CDR3 has 12 residues. Germline V CDR1 and CDR2: SGHTA, FQGNSA.

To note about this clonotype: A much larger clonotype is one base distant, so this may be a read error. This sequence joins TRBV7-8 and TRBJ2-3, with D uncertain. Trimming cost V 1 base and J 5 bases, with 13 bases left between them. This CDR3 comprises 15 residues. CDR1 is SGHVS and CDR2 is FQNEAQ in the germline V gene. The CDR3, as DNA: TGTGCCAGCAGCTTAGATTCCCACATCCAAGATACGCAGTATTTT. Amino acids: CASSLDSHIQDTQYF. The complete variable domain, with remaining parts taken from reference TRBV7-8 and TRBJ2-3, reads GAGVSQSPRYKVAKRGQDVALRCDPISGHVSLFWYQQALGQGPEFLTYFQNEAQLDKSGLPSDRFFAERPEGSVSTLKIQRTQQEDSAVYLCASSLDSHIQDTQYFGPGTRLTVL.

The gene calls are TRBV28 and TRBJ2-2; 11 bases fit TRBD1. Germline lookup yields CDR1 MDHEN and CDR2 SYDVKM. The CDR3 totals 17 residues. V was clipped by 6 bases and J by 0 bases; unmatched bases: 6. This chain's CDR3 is CASSLMDRGPNTGELFF. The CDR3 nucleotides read TGTGCCAGCAGCCTCATGGACAGGGGGCCGAACACCGGGGAGCTGTTTTTT.

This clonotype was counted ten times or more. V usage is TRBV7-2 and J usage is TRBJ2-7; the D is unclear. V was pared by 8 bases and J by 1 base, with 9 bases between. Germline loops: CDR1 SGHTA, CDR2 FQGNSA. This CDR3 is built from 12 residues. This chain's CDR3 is CASGSLSYEQYF. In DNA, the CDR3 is TGTGCCAGCGGGTCGCTATCCTACGAGCAGTACTTC.

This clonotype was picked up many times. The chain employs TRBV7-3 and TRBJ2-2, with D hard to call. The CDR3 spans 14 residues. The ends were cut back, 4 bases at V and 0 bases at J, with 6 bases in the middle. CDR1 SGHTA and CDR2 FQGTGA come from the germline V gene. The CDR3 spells CASSSTTNTGELFF. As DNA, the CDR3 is TGTGCCAGCAGCTCGACAACGAACACCGGGGAGCTGTTTTTT.

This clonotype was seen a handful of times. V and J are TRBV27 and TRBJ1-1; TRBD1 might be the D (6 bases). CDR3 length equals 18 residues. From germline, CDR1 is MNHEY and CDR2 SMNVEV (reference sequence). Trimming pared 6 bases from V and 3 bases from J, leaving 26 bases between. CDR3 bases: TGTGCCAGCAGCTTTGATTCCATAGGAACGGGGGGGCACACTGAAGCTTTCTTT. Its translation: CASSFDSIGTGGHTEAFF.

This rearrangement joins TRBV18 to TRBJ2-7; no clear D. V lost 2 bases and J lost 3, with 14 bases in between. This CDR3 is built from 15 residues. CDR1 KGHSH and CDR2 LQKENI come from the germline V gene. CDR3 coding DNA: TGTGCCAGCTCACCAAAGTCGCAATCTTTCTACGAGCAGTACTTC. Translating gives CASSPKSQSFYEQYF.

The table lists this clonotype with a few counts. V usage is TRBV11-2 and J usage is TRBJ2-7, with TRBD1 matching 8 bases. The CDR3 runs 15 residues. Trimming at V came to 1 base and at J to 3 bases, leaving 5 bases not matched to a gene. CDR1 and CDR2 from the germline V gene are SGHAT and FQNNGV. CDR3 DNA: TGTGCCAGCAGCTTAGGGACAGGGTCCTTCTACGAGCAGTACTTC. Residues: CASSLGTGSFYEQYF.

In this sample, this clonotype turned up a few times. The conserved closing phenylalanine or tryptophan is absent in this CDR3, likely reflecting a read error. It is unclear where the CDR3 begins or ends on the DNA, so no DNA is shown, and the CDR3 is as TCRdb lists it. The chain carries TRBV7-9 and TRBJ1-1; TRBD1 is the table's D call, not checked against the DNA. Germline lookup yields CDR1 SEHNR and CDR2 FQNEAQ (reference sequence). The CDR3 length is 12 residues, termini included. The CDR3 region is CASSIPPGQGYI.

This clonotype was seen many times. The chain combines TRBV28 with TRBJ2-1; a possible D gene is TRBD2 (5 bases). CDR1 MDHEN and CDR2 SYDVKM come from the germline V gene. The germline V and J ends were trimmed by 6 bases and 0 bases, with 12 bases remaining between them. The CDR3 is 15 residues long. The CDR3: CASSHLSDSYNEQFF. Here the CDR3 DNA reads TGTGCCAGCAGCCACCTTAGCGACTCCTACAATGAGCAGTTCTTC.

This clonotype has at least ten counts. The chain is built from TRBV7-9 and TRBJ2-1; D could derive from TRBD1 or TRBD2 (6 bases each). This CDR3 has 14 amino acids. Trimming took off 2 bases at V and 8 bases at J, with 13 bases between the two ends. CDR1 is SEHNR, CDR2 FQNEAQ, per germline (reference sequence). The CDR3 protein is CASSLWGAGDEQFF. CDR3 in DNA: TGTGCCAGCAGCTTATGGGGGGCCGGGGATGAGCAGTTCTTC.

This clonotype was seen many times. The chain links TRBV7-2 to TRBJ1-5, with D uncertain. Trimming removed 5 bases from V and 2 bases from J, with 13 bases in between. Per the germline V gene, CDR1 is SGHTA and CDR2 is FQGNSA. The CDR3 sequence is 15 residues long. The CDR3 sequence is CASSPTRSGNQPQHF. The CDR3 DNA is TGTGCCAGCAGCCCGACCCGGAGCGGCAATCAGCCCCAGCATTTT. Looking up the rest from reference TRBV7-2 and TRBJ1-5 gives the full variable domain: GAGVSQSPSNKVTEKGKDVELRCDPISGHTALYWYRQSLGQGLEFLIYFQGNSAPDKSGLPSDRFSAERTGGSVSTLTIQRTQQEDSAVYLCASSPTRSGNQPQHFGDGTRLSIL.

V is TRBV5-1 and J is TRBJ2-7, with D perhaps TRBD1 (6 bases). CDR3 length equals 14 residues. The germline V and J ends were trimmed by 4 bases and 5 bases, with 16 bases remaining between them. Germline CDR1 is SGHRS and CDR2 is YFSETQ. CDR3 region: CASSPTGKQNEQYF. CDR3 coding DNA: TGCGCCAGCAGCCCTACAGGGAAGCAAAACGAGCAGTACTTC.

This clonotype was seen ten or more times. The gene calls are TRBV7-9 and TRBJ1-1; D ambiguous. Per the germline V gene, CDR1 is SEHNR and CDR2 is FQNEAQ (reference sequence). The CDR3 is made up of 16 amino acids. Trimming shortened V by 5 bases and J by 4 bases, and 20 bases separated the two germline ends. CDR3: CASSLPGREAGTEAFF. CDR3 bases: TGTGCCAGCAGCCTCCCAGGAAGGGAAGCGGGCACTGAAGCTTTCTTT.

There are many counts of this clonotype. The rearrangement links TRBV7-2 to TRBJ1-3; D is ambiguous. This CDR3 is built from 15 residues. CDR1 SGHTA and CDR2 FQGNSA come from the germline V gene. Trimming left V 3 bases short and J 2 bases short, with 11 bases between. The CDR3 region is CASSLPMGTGNTIYF. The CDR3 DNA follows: TGTGCCAGCAGCTTGCCCATGGGAACTGGAAACACCATATATTTT.

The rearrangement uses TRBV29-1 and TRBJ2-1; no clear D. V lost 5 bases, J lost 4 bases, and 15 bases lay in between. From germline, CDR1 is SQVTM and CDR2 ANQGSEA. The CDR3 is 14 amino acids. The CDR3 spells CSVYVSWGYNEQFF. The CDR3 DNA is TGCAGCGTTTACGTCAGTTGGGGTTACAATGAGCAGTTCTTC.

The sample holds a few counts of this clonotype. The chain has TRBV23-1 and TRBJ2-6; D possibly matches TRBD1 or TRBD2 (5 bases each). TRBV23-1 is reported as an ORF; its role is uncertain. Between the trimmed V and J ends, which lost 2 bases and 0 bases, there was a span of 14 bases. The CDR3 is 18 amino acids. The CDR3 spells CASSQGTVKNSGANVLTF. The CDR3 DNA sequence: TGCGCCAGCAGTCAAGGGACGGTCAAAAACTCTGGGGCCAACGTCCTGACTTTC.

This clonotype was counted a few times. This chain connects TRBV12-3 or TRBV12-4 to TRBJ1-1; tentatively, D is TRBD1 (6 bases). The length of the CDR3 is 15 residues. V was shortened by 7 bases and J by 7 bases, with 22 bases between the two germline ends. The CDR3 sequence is CASTEGGGMGGEAFF. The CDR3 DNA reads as TGTGCCAGCACCGAGGGGGGGGGAATGGGCGGTGAAGCTTTCTTT.

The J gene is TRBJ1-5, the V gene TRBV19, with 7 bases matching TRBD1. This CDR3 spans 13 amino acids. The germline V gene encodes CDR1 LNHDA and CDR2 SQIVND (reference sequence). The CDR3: CASGDRENQPQHF. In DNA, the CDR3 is TGTGCGAGTGGTGACAGGGAGAATCAGCCCCAGCATTTT.